Shown below are 5 T cell receptor beta chains from a single sample sequenced in a study of CD8+ T cells in alopecia areata. The treatment: oral pan-JAK inhibitor, 5-10 mg twice daily. Extraction of RNA preceded its reverse transcription into cDNA, which served as the sequencing template. Clones were read by immunoSEQ multiplex PCR, and TCRdb kept only the in-frame ones, dropping some. The sample records some 180,000 clones, 40% to 65% being singletons. The source material was CD8+ T cells sorted from blood, sampled at week 52, from a patient treated with tofacitinib. The receptors were sampled from a human donor with alopecia areata.

This clone was recorded a few times. The chain employs TRBV5-1 and TRBJ2-3; TRBD1 or TRBD2 may be the D gene (5 bases each). V was shortened by 3 bases and J by 0 bases, with 11 bases between the two germline ends. The germline V gene has CDR1 SGHRS and CDR2 YFSETQ. The CDR3 extends over 15 amino acids. This CDR3 is CASSSQGDSTDTQYF. DNA of the CDR3: TGCGCCAGCAGCTCCCAGGGAGACAGCACAGATACGCAGTATTTT.

The chain carries TRBV6-5 and TRBJ1-3; D uncertain. CDR3 length equals 14 residues. V was shortened by 6 bases and J by 0 bases, with 9 bases between the two germline ends. Germline CDR1 MNHEY, CDR2 SVGAGI. The DNA of the CDR3 is TGTGCCAGCAGCCCCTCAGGCTCTGGAAACACCATATATTTT. It specifies CASSPSGSGNTIYF.

The J gene is TRBJ1-2, the V gene TRBV5-1; D unclear. The CDR3 has 12 residues. V gave up 4 bases and J gave up 3 bases, with 7 bases separating them. Germline CDR1 reads SGHRS; CDR2 reads YFSETQ. The CDR3 sequence: CASSVEDYGYTF. The CDR3 DNA is TGCGCCAGCAGCGTGGAAGACTATGGCTACACCTTC.

The V call is TRBV4-2, the J call TRBJ2-5; D is possibly TRBD1 or TRBD2 (6 bases each). The CDR3 has 15 amino acids. V dropped 4 bases and J dropped 5 bases, with 17 bases sitting between them. CDR1 and CDR2 from the germline V gene are LGHNA and YNFKEQ. The CDR3 sequence: CASSPTLGGMETQYF. DNA of the CDR3: TGTGCCAGCAGCCCAACATTAGGGGGGATGGAGACCCAGTACTTC.

This chain joins TRBV27 and TRBJ1-2, with no clear D. Trimming took 5 bases from V and 7 from J, leaving 11 bases between them. The CDR3 length is 12 residues. Germline V CDR1 and CDR2: MNHEY, SMNVEV (reference sequence). CDR3 in DNA: TGTGCCAGCAGTCCCGCGGGGTTTGGCTACACCTTC. This codes for CASSPAGFGYTF.